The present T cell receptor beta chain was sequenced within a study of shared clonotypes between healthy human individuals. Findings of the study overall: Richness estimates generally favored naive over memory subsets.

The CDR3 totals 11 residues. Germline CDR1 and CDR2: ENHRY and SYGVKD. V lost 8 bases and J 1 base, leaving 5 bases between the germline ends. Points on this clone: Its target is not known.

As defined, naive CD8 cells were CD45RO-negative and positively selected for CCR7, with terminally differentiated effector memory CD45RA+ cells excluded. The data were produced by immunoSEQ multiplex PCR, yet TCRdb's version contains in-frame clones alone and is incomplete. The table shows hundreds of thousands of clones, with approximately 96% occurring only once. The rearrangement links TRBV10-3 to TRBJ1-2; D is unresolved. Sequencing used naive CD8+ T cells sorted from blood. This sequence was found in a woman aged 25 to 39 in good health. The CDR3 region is CAIGDNYGYTF. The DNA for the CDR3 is TGTGCCATCGGGGATAACTATGGCTACACCTTC.